This TCR beta chain was obtained from a study of identical twins listed by TCRdb under 2016. Regarding the study in general: TCR alpha and beta repertoires from monozygotic twins, unrelated adults of various ages and cord blood were deep-sequenced to test whether fetal clonotypes persist. To rule out contamination, the twin experiments were replicated at different times with different library preparation protocols.

Only healthy Caucasian donors were included. The twin cohort comprised three pairs of female monozygotic twins, all aged roughly 18 to 30 years. The RNA used for TCR libraries was isolated from peripheral blood mononuclear cells. The method was 5' RACE. The run used an Illumina HiSeq 2000. A universal primer binding site was introduced by template switching, and a unique molecular identifier was present in the final cDNA, enabling accurate counting of TCR cDNA molecules. First-strand cDNA for TCR alpha and beta chains was synthesized from specific primers in the conserved constant-segment region. To control for contamination, every cDNA library carried two barcodes: a SMART-Mk sample barcode plus Illumina barcodes. TruSeq adapter sequences, together with Illumina sample barcodes, were added in two successive PCR steps. The TCR alpha and beta cDNA libraries were sequenced on the Illumina HiSeq platform using custom primers. In the paper's pipeline: MiGEC processed the raw reads to extract unique molecular identifiers, while MiXCR was used to determine the CDR3 positions. Recombination models were inferred per individual with the repgenHMM and IGoR tools using an EM algorithm. Shared clonotypes were analyzed with the tcR package in R, and sharing was normalized by the product of cloneset sizes. To study raw recombination without the effects of thymic and clonal selection, out-of-frame nonproductive sequences were analyzed. The public reads were reprocessed in TCRdb via fastp at Q25 and MiXCR, keeping in-frame beta chains. Rows with one shared CDR3 protein collapse into an entry with the most common genes and DNA. The V and J calls were determined by TCRdb, not by the authors. The sample profile shows fewer than 900,000 distinct CDR3 sequences; 15% to 20% of them were found once. Of the sample, around 13% is held by the ten largest clones.

Overall results and qualifications from the work: In beta out-of-frame sequences, excess twin sharing was weaker, because having fewer shared sequences lowered the signal-to-noise ratio. Compared with coincidental sharing between unrelated individuals, out-of-frame TCR alpha sequences shared between twins had an excess of sequences with low generation probability. Zero-insertion analyses could be partly confounded by invariant T cells such as MAIT and iNKT, though diverse VJ usage argued against such confounding for most clonotypes. Fewer insertions were carried by abundant cord blood beta clonotypes, a similar but weaker trend appeared in young adult naive repertoires, and no such trend appeared in memory repertoires. Because the same donors could not be followed over many years, the conclusions relied on cross-sectional statistical analysis. In monozygotic twins, out-of-frame TCR alpha sharing was systematically underestimated by recombination models, although the models agreed with sharing between unrelated individuals.

Deletion took 2 bases off V and 0 bases off J, with a span of 15 bases between the germline ends. The CDR3, cysteine through phenylalanine, is 17 amino acids long. Only the CDR3 DNA is retained, 51 bases long and in frame from the first base. The germline V gene encodes CDR1 MNHEY and CDR2 SMNVEV (reference sequence). In its sample, this clonotype was seen a few times. The antigen it binds to is not known. No much larger clone is present one base from it, and per-base qualities are unavailable. These same data were also listed under a study on T cells expressing NK-cell markers. According to the second study: TCR beta-chain repertoires were profiled in sorted CD3+CD56+NKG2C+, CD3+CD56+NKG2C- and CD3+CD56-NKG2C+ T-cell subsets from about 8 donors. Among the eight sequenced donors, seven were HCMV-seropositive and one was HCMV-seronegative. To restrict sorting to alphabetaTCR-expressing T cells, an anti-gammadeltaTCR antibody was added in several experiments. In six donors, the dominant CD3+CD56+NKG2C+ clonotypes ranked among the top 10 CD8+ clonotypes, making up about 1.0-7.5% of CD8+ T cells. Those dominant clonotypes were again the most abundant among CD3+CD56-NKG2C+ cells in a handful of donors, at about 25-60.1%. Whether the expanded NKG2C-expressing T cell clones were specific for HCMV antigens was left unclear. All eight donors whose samples were sequenced were randomly selected healthy volunteers, three of them men and five women. HCMV serostatus was determined by detecting HCMV-specific IgG in serum with a commercial ELISA kit. For 5 or 6 donors, unsorted PBMC were also used to sequence bulk peripheral blood T-cell repertoires. Reads were demultiplexed and grouped by UMI with MIGEC, and clonotypes were assembled and quantified with MiTCR. To exclude erroneous sequences, any TCR cDNA sequence not supported by at least two reads was discarded. The tcR package was used for downstream repertoire analysis, and clonotypes were matched across fractions by CDR3 nucleotide sequence plus V segment. VDJmatch was used to annotate antigen specificity against VDJdb, with one amino acid substitution in CDR3 allowed.

This TCR was sampled from a woman aged 18-29 years in good health. Sequencing was done on a sample of PBMCs. This receptor chain uses TRBV27 and TRBJ2-3, with the D call perhaps TRBD1 or TRBD2, each one matching 5 bases. The encoded CDR3 is CASSLLLPGPSTDTQYF. The DNA is as follows: TGTGCCAGCAGTTTACTCCTTCCGGGACCGAGCACAGATACGCAGTATTTT.